These 25 T cell receptor beta chains were all obtained from the same sample, sequenced in a study of T cells in Graves' hyperthyroidism and ophthalmopathy. RNA transcripts served as the template for amplifying TCR beta CDR3 regions. HTBI primers were employed in a first-round RT-PCR of the TCR CDR3. MiXCR, applied by TCRdb to the multiplex PCR reads, yields one record per CDR3 protein. The sample yields around 610,000 distinct CDR3 sequences, 14% to 15% seen once. The material sequenced was blood. The source is a woman in her 40s with Graves' ophthalmopathy.

This chain joins TRBV7-9 and TRBJ2-5; D possibly corresponds to TRBD2 (7 bases). The CDR3 extends over 14 amino acids. V was clipped by 3 bases and J by 2 bases, with 10 bases between them. Per germline, CDR1 SEHNR and CDR2 FQNEAQ (reference sequence). The CDR3 spells CASSFGGRQETQYF. The CDR3 coding sequence is TGTGCCAGCAGCTTCGGGGGGCGGCAAGAGACCCAGTACTTC.

A few counts support this clonotype. This chain connects TRBV10-3 to TRBJ2-2, with no clear D. Per the germline V gene, CDR1 is ENHRY and CDR2 is SYGVKD. The V end lost 3 bases, the J end lost 1 base, and 3 bases lay between the germline ends. This CDR3 comprises 13 residues. This chain's CDR3 is CAISDRNTGELFF. CDR3 sequence (DNA): TGTGCCATCAGTGATAGGAACACCGGGGAGCTGTTTTTT.

This rearrangement joins TRBV30 to TRBJ2-3; D may match TRBD1 or TRBD2 (5 bases each). V was pared by 1 base and J by 1 base, with 9 bases between. The germline V gene has CDR1 GTSNPN and CDR2 SVGIG (reference sequence). The length of the CDR3 is 14 residues. The CDR3 DNA follows: TGTGCCTGGAGTGGGGGGTACGGCACAGATACGCAGTATTTT. Protein sequence: CAWSGGYGTDTQYF.

This clonotype was detected ten times or more. The J gene is TRBJ2-7, the V gene TRBV6-5; 7 positions match TRBD1. Germline V CDR1 and CDR2: MNHEY, SVGAGI. V lost 0 bases to trimming and J lost 4 bases; unmatched junction nucleotides: 6. The CDR3 consists of 15 residues. This chain's CDR3 is CASSYSITGQYEQYF. The CDR3 coding sequence is TGTGCCAGCAGTTACTCGATAACGGGACAGTACGAGCAGTACTTC.

This clonotype has at least ten counts. This chain connects TRBV20-1 to TRBJ2-3; 9 bases map to TRBD2. The CDR3 length is 15 residues. V lost 6 bases, J lost 2 bases, and 9 bases stayed unmatched. Germline V CDR1 and CDR2: DFQATT, SNEGSKA (reference sequence). The CDR3 spells CSAGGAGGFTDTQYF. CDR3 nucleotides: TGCAGTGCAGGCGGGGCGGGAGGGTTCACAGATACGCAGTATTTT.

The chain has TRBV11-1 and TRBJ2-7, with 13 bases lining up with TRBD2. The CDR3 is made up of 16 amino acids. Germline trimming cut 5 bases from V and 7 bases from J; bases unmatched to any gene: 11. CDR1 is SGHAT and CDR2 is FQDESV in the germline V gene (reference sequence). This chain's CDR3 is CASSSGLAGVGREQYF. Written as DNA, the CDR3 is TGTGCCAGCAGCAGCGGACTAGCGGGGGTTGGGAGGGAGCAGTACTTC.

At least ten counts were recorded for this clonotype. The rearrangement uses TRBV28 and TRBJ2-7; 10 bases map to TRBD1. Germline V gene lookup returns CDR1 MDHEN and CDR2 SYDVKM. V trimming: 6 bases; J trimming: 7 bases; junction bases outside the gene matches: 9. CDR3 length: 14 amino acids. Here the CDR3 reads CASRPGTGEGEQYF. The DNA for the CDR3 is TGTGCCAGCAGACCCGGGACAGGGGAAGGAGAGCAGTACTTC. The full variable domain, in which reference TRBV28 and TRBJ2-7 provide the parts outside the CDR3, is DVKVTQSSRYLVKRTGEKVFLECVQDMDHENMFWYRQDPGLGLRLIYFSYDVKMKEKGDIPEGYSVSREKKERFSLILESASTNQTSMYLCASRPGTGEGEQYFGPGTRLTVT.

In its sample, this clonotype was seen many times. The chain couples TRBV11-1 to TRBJ2-7; 11 bases are a match to TRBD2. The CDR3 sequence is 14 residues long. V lost 3 bases and J lost 6; bases outside the gene matches: 4. Per germline, CDR1 SGHAT and CDR2 FQDESV (reference sequence). CDR3 in amino acids: CASSFQLAGVEQYF. The DNA for the CDR3 is TGTGCCAGCAGCTTTCAACTAGCGGGAGTCGAGCAGTACTTC. Together with reference TRBV11-1 and TRBJ2-7, the CDR3 gives the full variable domain: EAEVAQSPRYKITEKSQAVAFWCDPISGHATLYWYRQILGQGPELLVQFQDESVVDDSQLPKDRFSAERLKGVDSTLKIQPAELGDSAMYLCASSFQLAGVEQYFGPGTRLTVT.

This clonotype was recorded many times. The V gene is TRBV18, the J gene TRBJ2-7, with D perhaps TRBD2 (6 bases). The CDR3 loop spans 15 amino acids. The germline gives CDR1 KGHSH, CDR2 LQKENI. V lost 5 bases to trimming and J lost 3 bases, with 17 bases between them. The CDR3 DNA is TGTGCCAGCTCAGCCTATTCCGGGACTTTCTACGAGCAGTACTTC. The encoded protein is CASSAYSGTFYEQYF.

The table lists this clonotype with many counts. The V call is TRBV6-2 or TRBV6-3, the J call TRBJ2-5; the D gene is possibly TRBD2 (5 bases). This CDR3 spans 13 amino acids. Germline V gene sequence: CDR1 MNHEY, CDR2 SVGEGT. CDR3 coding DNA: TGTGCTGCGGGTCGGGTGGGGCAAGAGACCCAGTACTTC. The encoded protein is CAAGRVGQETQYF.

This clonotype was recorded at least ten times. Here the CDR3 reads CASSSLAGGMSYEQYF. The CDR3 coding sequence is TGTGCCAGCAGCTCACTAGCGGGAGGGATGTCCTACGAGCAGTACTTC. V usage is TRBV11-2 and J usage is TRBJ2-7; 13 bases fit TRBD2. This CDR3 region has 16 residues. J gave up 1 base and V 4 bases, and 4 bases lay outside the gene matches. CDR1 is SGHAT, CDR2 FQNNGV, per germline. Drawing the rest from reference TRBV11-2 and TRBJ2-7, the complete variable domain is EAGVAQSPRYKIIEKRQSVAFWCNPISGHATLYWYQQILGQGPKLLIQFQNNGVVDDSQLPKDRFSAERLKGVDSTLKIQPAKLEDSAVYLCASSSLAGGMSYEQYFGPGTRLTVT.

This chain links TRBV3-1 with TRBJ2-7; the D is unclear. Germline CDR1 is LGHDT and CDR2 is YNNKEL (reference sequence). Trimming shortened V by 3 bases and J by 0 bases, and 12 bases separated the two germline ends. The CDR3 covers 15 residues. DNA for the CDR3: TGTGCCAGCAGCCAGTCCCCTATTGGCTCCTACGAGCAGTACTTC. Translating gives CASSQSPIGSYEQYF.

The sample holds many counts of this clonotype. The CDR3 coding sequence is TGTGCCAGTCTTACAGGGGGCTTGACTGAAGCTTTCTTT. Translated: CASLTGGLTEAFF. This sequence joins TRBV19 and TRBJ1-1; 9 nucleotides align to TRBD1. V shed 8 bases and J 5 bases; nucleotides not matched to a gene: 6. CDR1 is LNHDA and CDR2 is SQIVND in the germline V gene (reference sequence). The CDR3 length is 13 residues.

The rearrangement uses TRBV11-2 and TRBJ2-7; 9 positions match TRBD2. After removal of 4 bases from V and 3 bases from J, the junction contained 16 bases not matched to a gene. The germline V gene encodes CDR1 SGHAT and CDR2 FQNNGV. The CDR3 spans 18 residues. The CDR3 spells CASSSAGGGREPHYEQYF. In DNA form, the CDR3 reads TGTGCCAGCAGCTCGGCGGGCGGCGGGAGGGAACCCCACTACGAGCAGTACTTC.

The chain is built from TRBV6-5 and TRBJ1-2, with D unresolved. The CDR3 sequence is 13 residues long. V was pared by 4 bases and J by 3 bases, with 9 bases between. Germline V gene data show CDR1 as MNHEY and CDR2 as SVGAGI. The CDR3 sequence is CASSSRPDYGYTF. The CDR3 coding sequence is TGTGCCAGCAGTTCCCGGCCCGACTATGGCTACACCTTC.

The sample holds many counts of this clonotype. The V gene is TRBV6-2 or TRBV6-3, the J gene TRBJ2-2; no definite D call. There are 15 residues in the CDR3. With 2 bases removed from V and 4 bases from J, the gap between germline ends came to 11 bases. Germline V gene lookup returns CDR1 MNHEY and CDR2 SVGEGT. CDR3: CASSYGVSATGELFF. CDR3 coding DNA: TGTGCCAGCAGTTACGGAGTTTCGGCCACCGGGGAGCTGTTTTTT.

This clonotype was detected many times. The chain links TRBV7-2 to TRBJ2-5; 7 bases map to TRBD1. CDR3 size: 14 residues. Germline V gene data show CDR1 as SGHTA and CDR2 as FQGNSA. V lost 2 bases and J lost 2; bases outside the gene matches: 2. The CDR3 sequence: CASSLTGVQETQYF. CDR3 in DNA: TGTGCCAGCAGCTTAACAGGGGTACAAGAGACCCAGTACTTC.

The chain uses TRBV12-3 or TRBV12-4 and TRBJ2-7, with TRBD1 identical over 7 bases. The junction had 6 bases not matched to a gene; V was cut back by 2 bases and J by 5 bases. This CDR3 is built from 14 residues. CDR3 DNA: TGTGCCAGCAGTTTAAGGGGGCAGGGTCACGAGCAGTACTTC. It translates to CASSLRGQGHEQYF.

This clonotype appeared many times. The chain combines TRBV27 with TRBJ1-3; no firm D call. The length of the CDR3 is 17 residues. Trimming shortened V by 2 bases and J by 0 bases, and 14 bases separated the two germline ends. CDR1 is MNHEY and CDR2 is SMNVEV in the germline V gene (reference sequence). The CDR3 coding sequence is TGTGCCAGCAGTTTAAAATTCCCAGGCAGCTCTGGAAACACCATATATTTT. This encodes CASSLKFPGSSGNTIYF.

There are many counts of this clonotype. The rearrangement joins TRBV28 to TRBJ1-1; D gene ambiguous. Germline CDR1 MDHEN, CDR2 SYDVKM. CDR3 length equals 14 residues. V lost 4 bases and J lost 0, with 9 bases in between. As DNA, the CDR3 is TGTGCCAGCAGTTATCCGGATCTGAACACTGAAGCTTTCTTT. Protein product: CASSYPDLNTEAFF. Full variable domain (remainder filled in from reference TRBV28 and TRBJ1-1): DVKVTQSSRYLVKRTGEKVFLECVQDMDHENMFWYRQDPGLGLRLIYFSYDVKMKEKGDIPEGYSVSREKKERFSLILESASTNQTSMYLCASSYPDLNTEAFFGQGTRLTVV.

The chain is built from TRBV6-2 or TRBV6-3 and TRBJ1-5; no clear D gene. The CDR3 length is 16 residues. V lost 2 bases and J 0 bases, leaving 11 bases between the germline ends. CDR1 is MNHEY, CDR2 SVGEGT, per germline. The CDR3 DNA reads TGTGCCAGCAGTTACCATACCGCCGGTAGCAATCAGCCCCAGCATTTT. It specifies CASSYHTAGSNQPQHF.

Only a few counts were recorded for this clonotype. The rearrangement uses TRBV20-1 and TRBJ2-7; D perhaps matches TRBD1 (6 bases). The CDR3 has 15 amino acids. Germline assignment: CDR1 DFQATT and CDR2 SNEGSKA (reference sequence). V dropped 0 bases and J dropped 0 bases, with 12 bases sitting between them. CDR3 coding DNA: TGCAGTGCTAGAGATCTTAACAGGGACTCCTACGAGCAGTACTTC. Encoded protein: CSARDLNRDSYEQYF.

The table lists this clonotype with many counts. The chain links TRBV6-2 or TRBV6-3 to TRBJ2-2; a possible D gene is TRBD1 (5 bases). The ends were cut back, 4 bases at V and 2 bases at J, with 14 bases in the middle. The germline V gene has CDR1 MNHEY and CDR2 SVGEGT. There are 16 residues in the CDR3. The CDR3 spells CASSSPGSVNTGELFF. CDR3 bases: TGTGCCAGCAGTTCTCCAGGGTCAGTTAACACCGGGGAGCTGTTTTTT.

This clonotype was found a few times. The chain's CDR3 is CAWSVLDRTSGRTYNEQFF. The CDR3, as DNA: TGTGCCTGGAGTGTATTGGACCGGACTAGCGGACGGACCTACAATGAGCAGTTCTTC. The rearrangement joins TRBV30 to TRBJ2-1; 10 bases map to TRBD2. Germline assignment: CDR1 GTSNPN and CDR2 SVGIG (reference sequence). There are 19 residues in the CDR3. Trimming cost V 0 bases and J 2 bases; bases outside gene matches: 13.

For this clonotype: Lacking the conserved final phenylalanine or tryptophan, this CDR3 likely reflects a read error. The rearrangement joins TRBV6-1 to TRBJ2-7; 15 nucleotides line up with TRBD2. V was clipped by 4 bases and J by 2 bases; unmatched bases: 3. The CDR3 contains 16 residues. Germline CDR1 MNHNS, CDR2 SASEGT. CDR3 nucleotides: TGTGCCAGCAGTGTGTGGACTAGCGGGAGGGCCTACGAGCAGTACCTC. Translation: CASSVWTSGRAYEQYL.